This T cell receptor (beta chain) derives from a study of yellow fever vaccine responses in identical twins. The ends were cut back, 4 bases at V and 0 bases at J, with 13 bases in the middle. CDR1 is MGHDK and CDR2 is SYGVNS in the germline V gene. CDR3 length: 16 residues. MiXCR, applied by TCRdb to the RT-PCR reads, yields one record per CDR3 protein. The sample has thousands of distinct CDR3 sequences; approximately 90% are singletons. V usage is TRBV25-1 and J usage is TRBJ2-1; no reliable D call. The receptor was isolated from a woman younger than 35 who received the yellow fever vaccine. The sequencing here drew on T cells from blood (PBMCs), unsorted or a sorted subset (not recorded which), taken before or after yellow fever vaccination (not recorded which). The CDR3 DNA reads as TGTGCCAGCAGTGGGCTAGATCCGAGCTCCTACAATGAGCAGTTCTTC. Its protein is CASSGLDPSSYNEQFF.